The text below deals with one TCR beta chain. Its specific antigen is unknown. Base-call qualities are not available, and no considerably larger clone is one nucleotide away. In the prospective study, participants were about 18 to 95 years old, resided in about 25 geographic areas of the United States, and were enrolled through a virtual design. In the prospective study, participants were assigned to cohorts based on the clinical history participants reported in a screening survey and a study questionnaire. For ImmuneRACE Cohort 3, a participant was defined as recovered based on two consecutive negative NP/OP PCR tests, clearance by a healthcare professional, or resolution of symptoms. In the prospective study, whole blood, serum and a nasopharyngeal or oropharyngeal swab were collected from each participant by mobile phlebotomists. Over a roughly 2-month period, participants in the prospective study had the option of providing additional blood draws and questionnaires. Before DNA extraction, prospective study blood samples were shipped either frozen or at room temperature.

The germline V gene specifies SGHVS as CDR1 and FQNEAQ as CDR2. For this chain, trimming is 8 bases at the V end and 4 bases at the J end, and the number of junction bases without a gene match is 9. The CDR3 has 14 amino acids, counting the end cysteine and phenylalanine. The entry retains the CDR3 DNA only, 42 bases that are in frame from base 1. This entry comes from a study of blood T cell repertoires in COVID-19 (dated by TCRdb to the early 2020s). As for the study more broadly: Samples from collaborators originated in the United States, Italy and Spain and spanned both the acute and convalescent phases of COVID-19. The prospective study material was composed of cDNA or gDNA derived from T cells, B-cell-depleted T cells, or PBMCs. Deeply sampled blood TCRbeta repertoires from subjects exposed to, actively infected with, or recovered from COVID-19 were included in the dataset. A freely available public database, intended as a resource for researchers studying the immune response to SARS-CoV-2, is where the repertoires were released. The samples were drawn from two sources: the first 160 participants of the ongoing ImmuneRACE study, and over 1,000 subjects contributed by 6 global collaborators. A de-identified subject ID, COVID-19 status, age in years and sex were almost always included in the sample metadata. Where available, HLA class I and class II types were obtained from metadata supplied by the sample provider rather than from assay-based typing.

TCRbeta CDR3 regions were amplified from genomic DNA by means of the immunoSEQ Assay, a bias-controlled multiplex PCR. Concerning the study's data processing: Nucleated cell counts per sample were estimated from amplification of reference gene primers within the assay. Sequence reads were collapsed and filtered to measure the absolute abundance of every unique TCRbeta CDR3 rearrangement. For each sample, productive Simpson clonality was calculated as the square root of Simpson's diversity index over productive rearrangements. This is the immuneACCESS table as TCRdb keeps it, with only in-frame sequences that have V and J called. A part of the clones is gone; compared with another copy, unresolved V genes explain less than half, and the rest is unexplained. D and trimming were read from the DNA, whereas the V and J calls and clone size are those reported in that table. In this sample the table shows 250,000 to 400,000 clones, 90% of which occur a single time. The top ten clonotypes cover around 2.5% of the sample.

What the work shows at the level of the full study, not this receptor alone: The amount of clinical and demographic metadata varied by source and participant and was provided uncurated.

The material sequenced was PBMCs or T cells enriched from blood (not recorded which). The V and J segments used are TRBV7-8 and TRBJ2-7; 9 bases in the middle match TRBD2. This TCR came from a man aged 55 to 69 who had recovered from COVID-19. The DNA sequence is as follows: TGTGCCAGCGGGCGGAGCGGGGGGCGGTACGAGCAGTACTTC. Protein translation: CASGRSGGRYEQYF.